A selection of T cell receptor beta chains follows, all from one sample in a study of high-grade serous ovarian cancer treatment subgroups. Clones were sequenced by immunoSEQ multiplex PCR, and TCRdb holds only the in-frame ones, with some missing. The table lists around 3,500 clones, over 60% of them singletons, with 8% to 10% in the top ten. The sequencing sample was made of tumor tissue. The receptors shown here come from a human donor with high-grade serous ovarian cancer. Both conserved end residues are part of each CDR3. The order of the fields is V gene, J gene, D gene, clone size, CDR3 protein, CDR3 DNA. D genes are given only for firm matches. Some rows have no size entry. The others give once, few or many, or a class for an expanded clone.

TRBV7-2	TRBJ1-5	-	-	CASSPETESNQPQHF	TGTGCCAGCAGCCCCGAGACAGAGTCTAATCAGCCCCAGCATTTT
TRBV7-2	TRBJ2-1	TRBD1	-	CASSDDRGAGNEQFF	TGTGCCAGCAGCGACGACAGGGGTGCGGGGAATGAGCAGTTCTTC
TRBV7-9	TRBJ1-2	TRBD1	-	CASSLDLYRGNGYTF	TGTGCCAGCAGCTTAGATCTCTACAGGGGAAATGGCTACACCTTC
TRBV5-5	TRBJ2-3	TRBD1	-	CASSDRVTDTQYF	TGTGCCAGCAGCGACAGGGTGACAGATACGCAGTATTTT
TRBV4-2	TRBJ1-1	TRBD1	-	CASSHPTGGVTEAFF	TGTGCCAGCAGCCACCCGACAGGGGGCGTCACTGAAGCTTTCTTT
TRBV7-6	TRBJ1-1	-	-	CASSFGQGIGDTEAFF	TGTGCCAGCAGCTTCGGGCAGGGAATAGGTGACACTGAAGCTTTCTTT
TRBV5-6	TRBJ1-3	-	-	CASSLGGNSGNTIYF	TGTGCCAGCAGCTTGGGTGGTAACTCTGGAAACACCATATATTTT
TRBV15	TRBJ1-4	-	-	CATSELATNEKLFF	TGTGCCACCTCAGAGCTCGCAACTAATGAAAAACTGTTTTTT
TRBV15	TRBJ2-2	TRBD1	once	CATSRAGTGVRTGELFF	TGTGCCACCAGCAGAGCTGGGACAGGGGTTCGCACCGGGGAGCTGTTTTTT
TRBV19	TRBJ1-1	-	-	CASSTQENTEAFF	TGTGCCAGTAGTACACAGGAGAACACTGAAGCTTTCTTT
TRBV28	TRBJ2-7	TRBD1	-	CASSLRQGRDEQYF	TGTGCCAGCAGTCTCCGACAGGGCAGAGACGAGCAGTACTTC
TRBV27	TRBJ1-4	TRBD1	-	CASSTMGQGPTNEKLFF	TGTGCCAGCAGTACTATGGGACAGGGGCCAACTAATGAAAAACTGTTTTTT
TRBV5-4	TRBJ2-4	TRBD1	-	CASSLGGTGVIAKNIQYF	TGTGCCAGCAGCTTGGGTGGGACAGGGGTAATCGCCAAAAACATTCAGTACTTC
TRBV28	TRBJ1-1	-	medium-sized	CASSRTWTGNTEAFF	TGTGCCAGCAGTCGAACCTGGACGGGGAACACTGAAGCTTTCTTT
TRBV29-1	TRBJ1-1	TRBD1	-	CSVSRSGGAGTEAFF	TGCAGCGTATCACGTTCAGGGGGCGCGGGGACTGAAGCTTTCTTT
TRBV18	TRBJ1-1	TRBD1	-	CASSPGQGAEAFF	TGTGCCAGCTCACCAGGGCAGGGGGCAGAAGCTTTCTTT
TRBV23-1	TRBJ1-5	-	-	CASRPRDSNQPQHF	TGCGCCAGCAGACCCCGGGACAGCAATCAGCCCCAGCATTTT
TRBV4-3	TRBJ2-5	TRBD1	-	CASSQDRDRGDSETQYF	TGCGCCAGCAGCCAAGATCGGGACAGGGGGGATTCAGAGACCCAGTACTTC
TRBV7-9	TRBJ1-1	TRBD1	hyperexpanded	CASSHPTGGVTEAFF	TGTGCCAGCAGCCACCCGACAGGGGGCGTCACTGAAGCTTTCTTT
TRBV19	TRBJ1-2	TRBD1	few	CASSATGRAFGYTF	TGTGCCAGTAGTGCGACAGGGAGGGCGTTCGGCTACACCTTC
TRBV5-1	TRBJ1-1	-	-	CASSQQGYTEAFF	TGCGCCAGCAGCCAGCAGGGGTATACTGAAGCTTTCTTT
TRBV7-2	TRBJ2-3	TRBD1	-	CAVSQGATDTQYF	TGTGCCGTATCACAGGGGGCCACAGATACGCAGTATTTT
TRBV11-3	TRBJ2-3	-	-	CASSLGSSTDTQYF	TGTGCCAGCAGCTTGGGTTCAAGCACAGATACGCAGTATTTT
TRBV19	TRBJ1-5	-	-	CASRDKTRGYNQPQHF	TGTGCCAGTAGGGACAAAACCAGGGGATACAATCAGCCCCAGCATTTT
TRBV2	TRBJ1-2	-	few	CASSFQGGSGYTF	TGTGCCAGCAGCTTTCAGGGTGGAAGTGGCTACACCTTC
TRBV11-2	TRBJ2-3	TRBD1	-	CASALRGQVTDTQYF	TGTGCCAGCGCCCTTCGCGGACAGGTCACAGATACGCAGTATTTT
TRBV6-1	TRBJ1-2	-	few	CASTPGGIYGYTF	TGTGCCAGCACACCGGGAGGAATCTATGGCTACACCTTC
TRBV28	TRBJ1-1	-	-	CASSLSQGPEAFF	TGTGCCAGCAGTTTGTCTCAAGGGCCAGAAGCTTTCTTT
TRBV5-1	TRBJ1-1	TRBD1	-	CASRSPGQENTEAFF	TGCGCCAGCCGTTCGCCGGGACAGGAGAACACTGAAGCTTTCTTT
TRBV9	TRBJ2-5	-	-	CASSQSPRAAETQYF	TGTGCCAGCAGCCAAAGCCCGCGAGCGGCAGAGACCCAGTACTTC
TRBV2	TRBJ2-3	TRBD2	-	CASTQGLAGTLTDTQYF	TGTGCCAGCACCCAAGGGCTAGCGGGGACCTTAACAGATACGCAGTATTTT
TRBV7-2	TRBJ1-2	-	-	CASSPAGEGGYTF	TGTGCCAGCAGCCCAGCAGGGGAGGGAGGCTACACCTTC
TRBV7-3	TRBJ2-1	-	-	CASSLEGFTYNEQFF	TGTGCCAGCAGCTTAGAAGGTTTCACCTACAATGAGCAGTTCTTC
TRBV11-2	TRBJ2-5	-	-	CASSLSVQGNWETQYF	TGTGCCAGCAGCTTAAGTGTCCAGGGTAATTGGGAGACCCAGTACTTC
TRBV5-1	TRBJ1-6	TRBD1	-	CASSRGQAAYNSPLHF	TGCGCCAGCAGCCGTGGACAGGCGGCCTATAATTCACCCCTCCACTTT
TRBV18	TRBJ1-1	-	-	CASSQLGGNTEAFF	TGTGCCAGCTCACAGTTGGGGGGAAACACTGAAGCTTTCTTT
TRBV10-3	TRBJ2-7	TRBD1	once	CAITEDRGPYEQYF	TGTGCCATCACTGAGGACAGGGGGCCCTACGAGCAGTACTTC
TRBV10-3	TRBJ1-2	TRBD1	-	CAISESGTGSGYTF	TGTGCCATCAGTGAGTCGGGGACAGGCTCTGGCTACACCTTC
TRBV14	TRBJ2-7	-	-	CASSQDLAGEQYF	TGTGCCAGCAGCCAAGATTTGGCAGGAGAGCAGTACTTC
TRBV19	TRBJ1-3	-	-	CASSMDSSGNTIYF	TGTGCCAGTAGTATGGACAGCTCTGGAAACACCATATATTTT
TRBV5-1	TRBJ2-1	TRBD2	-	CASSLAKRGPYNEQFF	TGCGCCAGCAGCTTGGCCAAGCGGGGGCCCTACAATGAGCAGTTCTTC
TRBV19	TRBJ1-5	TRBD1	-	CASSIGTTGGFINQPQHF	TGTGCCAGTAGTATAGGCACAACAGGGGGCTTTATCAATCAGCCCCAGCATTTT
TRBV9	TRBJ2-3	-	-	CASSVGLASTDTQYF	TGTGCCAGCAGCGTAGGGCTAGCAAGCACAGATACGCAGTATTTT
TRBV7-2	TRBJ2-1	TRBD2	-	CASSSQWGGGYEQFF	TGTGCCAGCAGCTCCCAGTGGGGGGGTGGGTATGAGCAGTTCTTC
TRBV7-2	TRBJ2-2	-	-	CASSLTYANTGELFF	TGTGCCAGCAGCTTAACATACGCGAACACCGGGGAGCTGTTTTTT
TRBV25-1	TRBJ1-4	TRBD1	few	CASSLRDRSGEKLFF	TGTGCCAGCAGTCTCCGGGACAGGTCGGGTGAAAAACTGTTTTTT
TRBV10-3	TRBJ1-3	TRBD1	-	CAISPGTGLGNTIYF	TGTGCCATCAGCCCAGGGACAGGGCTCGGAAACACCATATATTTT
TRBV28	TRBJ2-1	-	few	CASSLSEGRNEQFF	TGTGCCAGCAGTTTGTCCGAGGGCAGGAATGAGCAGTTCTTC
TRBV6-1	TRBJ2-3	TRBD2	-	CASRRGGRGDTQYF	TGTGCCAGCAGACGGGGGGGCCGGGGAGATACGCAGTATTTT
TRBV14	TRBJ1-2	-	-	CASSQGGRSSGGYTF	TGTGCCAGCAGCCAAGGAGGTCGAAGTTCGGGTGGCTACACCTTC